Only one count was recorded for the clone carrying this T cell receptor (beta chain). Its specificity is unknown. Germline lookup yields CDR1 MDHEN and CDR2 SYDVKM. The CDR3 extends over 15 amino acids. Trimming pared 7 bases from V and 9 bases from J, leaving 24 bases between. This table comes from immunoSEQ multiplex PCR, and its TCRdb copy is limited to in-frame clones, with some not included. Among roughly 91,000 clones, approximately 94% were seen once, and the ten largest hold 2% to 2.5%. The data were obtained in a study of OX40 agonist ivuxolimab in advanced cancers. Overall study results and limits: Undetermined was the antigen specificity of the expanded peripheral T cells.

The source was CD4+ or CD8+ T cells sorted from blood, collected in a trial of the OX40 agonist ivuxolimab. The chain is built from TRBV28 and TRBJ1-2, with TRBD1 as a possible D gene (5 bases). The sequence came from an adult with an advanced solid tumor such as melanoma, head and neck, liver or kidney cancer. CDR3 loop: CASTPVIAPGTRYTF. In DNA form, the CDR3 reads TGTGCCAGCACCCCCGTTATAGCCCCAGGGACCCGCTACACCTTC.